These 2 T cell receptor beta chains were all obtained from the same sample, sequenced in a study of blood T cell repertoires in COVID-19. Measured with immunoSEQ multiplex PCR; TCRdb has only the in-frame clones, and not every one. The sample has fewer than 250,000 clones, around four fifths seen once. The sequencing input was peripheral blood. These receptors all stem from a woman aged 60 to 75 with active or convalescent COVID-19.

This chain uses TRBV2 with TRBJ1-4; D unresolved. Germline V CDR1 and CDR2: SNHLY, FYNNEI. This CDR3 is 13 amino acids long. V was pared by 4 bases and J by 8 bases, with 11 bases between. In DNA form, the CDR3 reads TGTGCCAGCAGTGGAGACACTGTAGAAAAACTGTTTTTT. Translating gives CASSGDTVEKLFF.

This clone was seen more than once but under ten times. The CDR3 nucleotides read TGTGCCAGCAGCTTTAGCGGGAGTACCTACAATGAGCAGTTCTTC. This encodes CASSFSGSTYNEQFF. The V gene is TRBV7-9, the J gene TRBJ2-1; 9 nucleotides align to TRBD2. With 3 bases clipped from V and 2 bases from J, the junction kept 2 bases outside the gene matches. The CDR3 runs to 15 residues. Germline V gene lookup returns CDR1 SEHNR and CDR2 FQNEAQ (reference sequence).